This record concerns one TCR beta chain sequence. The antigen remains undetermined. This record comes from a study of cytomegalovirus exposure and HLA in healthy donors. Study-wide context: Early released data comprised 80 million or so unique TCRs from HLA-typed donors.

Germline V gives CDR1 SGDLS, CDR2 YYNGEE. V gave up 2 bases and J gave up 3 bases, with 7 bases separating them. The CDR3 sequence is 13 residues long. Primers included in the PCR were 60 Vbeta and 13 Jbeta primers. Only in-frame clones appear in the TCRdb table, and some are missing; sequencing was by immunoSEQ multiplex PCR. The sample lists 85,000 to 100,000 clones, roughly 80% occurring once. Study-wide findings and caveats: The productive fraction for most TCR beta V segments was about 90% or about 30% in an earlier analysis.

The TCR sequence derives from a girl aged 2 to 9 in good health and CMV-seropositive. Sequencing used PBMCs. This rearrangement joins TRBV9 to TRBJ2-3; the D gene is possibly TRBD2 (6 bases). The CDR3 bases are TGTGCCAGCAGCGTTGGGGGGACAGATACGCAGTATTTT. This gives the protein CASSVGGTDTQYF.